One and the same sample provided the 26 T cell receptor beta chains below, sequenced in a study of cytomegalovirus exposure and HLA in healthy donors. PCR primers comprised 60 Vbeta and 13 Jbeta primers. Method: immunoSEQ multiplex PCR; TCRdb's copy keeps in-frame clones and lacks some. The sample contains about 200,000 clones, roughly 80% of which appear only once. Material for sequencing was PBMCs. These receptors came from a man aged 45-65 years in good health and CMV-seronegative.

This clone was detected a few times. The chain recombines TRBV6-1 with TRBJ1-5; D uncertain. From germline, CDR1 is MNHNS and CDR2 SASEGT. CDR3 length: 14 amino acids. Trimming cost V 2 bases and J 0 bases, with 5 bases left between them. This CDR3 is CASSERSSNQPQHF. The CDR3 DNA reads as TGTGCCAGCAGTGAAAGGAGTAGCAATCAGCCCCAGCATTTT.

The chain uses TRBV4-1 and TRBJ2-2, with D maybe TRBD1 (6 bases). This CDR3 has 13 residues. Germline V gives CDR1 MGHRA, CDR2 YSYEKL. Trimming removed 6 bases from V and 6 bases from J, with 11 bases in between. CDR3 in DNA: TGCGCCAGCAGTATTGGGGGCCCCGGGGAGCTGTTTTTT. Amino acid sequence: CASSIGGPGELFF.

The chain is built from TRBV2 and TRBJ1-2; D may be TRBD1 (5 bases). This CDR3 comprises 13 residues. Germline values: CDR1 SNHLY, CDR2 FYNNEI. V dropped 4 bases and J dropped 5 bases, with 11 bases sitting between them. CDR3: CASSGTNVYGYTF. DNA of the CDR3: TGTGCCAGCAGTGGGACAAATGTGTATGGCTACACCTTC.

This sequence joins TRBV18 and TRBJ2-2; 8 nucleotides match TRBD2. Germline lookup yields CDR1 KGHSH and CDR2 LQKENI. This CDR3 is built from 19 residues. The V and J ends lost 3 bases and 3 bases, in that order; junction bases with no gene match: 15. The CDR3 DNA reads as TGTGCCAGCTCACCCTGGTTGCCCGGGAGGGCCGGGGACACCGGGGAGCTGTTTTTT. Protein: CASSPWLPGRAGDTGELFF. Full variable domain (missing parts from reference TRBV18 and TRBJ2-2): NAGVMQNPRHLVRRRGQEARLRCSPMKGHSHVYWYRQLPEEGLKFMVYLQKENIIDESGMPKERFSAEFPKEGPSILRIQQVVRGDSAAYFCASSPWLPGRAGDTGELFFGEGSRLTVL.

This clone appeared once. The CDR3 DNA follows: TGTGCCAGCAGTTCAGGGGGCCAAATTCTATCACCCCTCCACTTT. It is translated as CASSSGGQILSPLHF. The rearrangement joins TRBV28 to TRBJ1-6; 8 bases match TRBD1. V lost 4 bases, J lost 10 bases, and 9 bases stayed unmatched. The CDR3 is made up of 15 amino acids. CDR1 is MDHEN and CDR2 is SYDVKM in the germline V gene. The whole variable domain, filled in from reference TRBV28 and TRBJ1-6, reads DVKVTQSSRYLVKRTGEKVFLECVQDMDHENMFWYRQDPGLGLRLIYFSYDVKMKEKGDIPEGYSVSREKKERFSLILESASTNQTSMYLCASSSGGQILSPLHFGNGTRLTVT.

This clone appeared a single time. V and J are TRBV30 and TRBJ1-6; possibly TRBD1 for D (5 bases). The CDR3 sequence is 13 residues long. V gave up 5 bases and J gave up 7 bases, with 12 bases separating them. Germline V gives CDR1 GTSNPN, CDR2 SVGIG (reference sequence). CDR3 sequence (DNA): TGTGCCTGGGAAATACAGGAAAATTCACCCCTCCACTTT. Protein product: CAWEIQENSPLHF.

V is TRBV19 and J is TRBJ2-6; 12 bases are a match to TRBD2. CDR1 LNHDA and CDR2 SQIVND come from the germline V gene (reference sequence). The trim removed 5 bases at V and 4 bases at J, leaving 6 bases unmatched. This CDR3 has 17 residues. The CDR3 DNA sequence: TGTGCCAGTAGTCGACTAGCGGGAGTGTCCGGGGCCAACGTCCTGACTTTC. Protein sequence: CASSRLAGVSGANVLTF.

The chain joins TRBV6-5 to TRBJ1-1; TRBD1 is a possible D gene (5 bases). V shed 2 bases and J shed 1 base, with 14 bases lying between them. CDR3 length equals 16 residues. Germline V lookup: CDR1 MNHEY, CDR2 SVGAGI. The chain's CDR3 is CASSYHAGQTNTEAFF. The DNA of the CDR3 is TGTGCCAGCAGTTACCACGCAGGGCAGACGAACACTGAAGCTTTCTTT.

For this clone: One end of the junction varies from germline; a read error may be responsible. The genes are TRBV7-9 and TRBJ1-2; TRBD1 might be the D (6 bases). CDR1 SEHNR and CDR2 FQNEAQ come from the germline V gene (reference sequence). The CDR3 runs 17 residues. Here the CDR3 reads CSSSLGDPRGRGYGYTF. CDR3 DNA sequence: TGTTCCAGCAGCTTAGGTGACCCGAGGGGCAGGGGCTATGGCTACACCTTC. The full variable domain, rest sourced from reference TRBV7-9 and TRBJ1-2, is DTGVSQNPRHKITKRGQNVTFRCDPISEHNRLYWYRQTLGQGPEFLTYFQNEAQLEKSRLLSDRFSAERPKGSFSTLEIQRTEQGDSAMYLCSSSLGDPRGRGYGYTFGSGTRLTVV.

The chain combines TRBV6-6 with TRBJ1-2; 10 bases fit TRBD1. Germline V CDR1 and CDR2: MNHNY, SVGAGI (reference sequence). The CDR3 spans 14 residues. The trim removed 6 bases at V and 4 bases at J, leaving 5 bases unmatched. The CDR3 here is CASRDRGQGYGYTF. The CDR3 nucleotides are TGTGCCAGCAGAGACAGGGGGCAGGGCTATGGCTACACCTTC.

This clone was observed a few times. V gene TRBV7-9 combines with J gene TRBJ2-1, with 7 bases matching TRBD1. Germline V gives CDR1 SEHNR, CDR2 FQNEAQ (reference sequence). The CDR3 covers 13 residues. V shed 4 bases, J shed 6 bases, and the junction held 3 bases outside the gene matches. In DNA, the CDR3 is TGTGCCAGCAGCTGGGGACAGATCAATGAGCAGTTCTTC. Amino acids: CASSWGQINEQFF.

This chain joins TRBV19 and TRBJ1-1; 9 bases map to TRBD1. J lost 6 bases, V lost 10 bases, and 9 bases had no gene match. The CDR3 runs 13 residues. CDR1 and CDR2 from the germline V gene are LNHDA and SQIVND (reference sequence). As DNA, the CDR3 is TGTGCCACCCATGGGACAGGGATTCCTGAAGCTTTCTTT. Translated: CATHGTGIPEAFF.

This clone has just a few counts. The chain combines TRBV29-1 with TRBJ2-1, with TRBD2 identical over 12 bases. Losses at the gene ends were 0 bases for V and 7 bases for J; bases not matched to a gene: 10. Germline V lookup: CDR1 SQVTM, CDR2 ANQGSEA. This CDR3 contains 17 residues. The chain's CDR3 is CSVEDPWRTSGTNEQFF. The CDR3 coding sequence is TGCAGCGTTGAAGATCCGTGGCGGACTAGCGGGACAAATGAGCAGTTCTTC.

This chain uses TRBV28 with TRBJ1-5; 8 nucleotides agree with TRBD1. This CDR3 contains 13 residues. With 6 bases clipped from V and 7 bases from J, the junction kept 5 bases outside the gene matches. The germline CDR1 and CDR2 sequences are MDHEN and SYDVKM. CDR3 coding DNA: TGTGCCAGCAGGGTGACAGGGGAGCAGCCCCAGCATTTT. Its translation: CASRVTGEQPQHF.

This clone has just a few counts. The chain employs TRBV7-9 and TRBJ1-4; TRBD1 matches 7 bases. The CDR3 runs 14 residues. The V gene end was trimmed by 0 bases and the J gene end by 7 bases; junction bases not matched to a gene: 2. CDR1 SEHNR and CDR2 FQNEAQ come from the germline V gene (reference sequence). CDR3 coding DNA: TGTGCCAGCAGCTTAGCAGGGGGCGGTGAAAAACTGTTTTTT. It codes for CASSLAGGGEKLFF.

This clone has a handful of counts. V usage is TRBV4-2 and J usage is TRBJ2-2, with TRBD2 identical over 9 bases. Losses at the gene ends were 0 bases for V and 6 bases for J; bases not matched to a gene: 5. The CDR3 contains 16 residues. Germline V gene lookup returns CDR1 LGHNA and CDR2 YNFKEQ. The CDR3 loop reads CASSQEGSGSAGELFF. DNA of the CDR3: TGTGCCAGCAGCCAAGAGGGTAGCGGGAGTGCCGGGGAGCTGTTTTTT.

This chain links TRBV19 with TRBJ1-2, with unresolved D. Between the trimmed V and J ends, which lost 6 bases and 6 bases, there was a span of 11 bases. This CDR3 has 12 residues. CDR1 LNHDA and CDR2 SQIVND come from the germline V gene (reference sequence). The CDR3 region is CASSQTRDGYTF. The CDR3 region has the DNA TGTGCCAGTAGCCAAACCCGGGATGGCTACACCTTC.

This chain links TRBV6-1 with TRBJ2-3; 8 bases line up with TRBD2. Trimming cost V 9 bases and J 1 base; bases outside gene matches: 9. The CDR3 extends over 15 amino acids. Germline V gene sequence: CDR1 MNHNS, CDR2 SASEGT. The DNA of the CDR3 is TGTGCCAGTCATCATAGCGGGAAGGGCACAGATACGCAGTATTTT. Encoded protein: CASHHSGKGTDTQYF.

The chain uses TRBV2 and TRBJ1-6, with 7 bases aligning to TRBD1. The CDR3 totals 16 residues. V lost 6 bases to trimming and J lost 0 bases; unmatched junction nucleotides: 5. Germline V CDR1 and CDR2: SNHLY, FYNNEI. The CDR3 loop is CASREDRSSYNSPLHF. In DNA, the CDR3 is TGTGCCAGCAGAGAGGACAGGAGCTCCTATAATTCACCCCTCCACTTT.

The J gene is TRBJ1-5, the V gene TRBV2; 7 bases line up with TRBD1. Germline V gene data show CDR1 as SNHLY and CDR2 as FYNNEI. Trimming at V came to 5 bases and at J to 2 bases, leaving 3 bases not matched to a gene. This CDR3 spans 14 amino acids. The CDR3: CASSTDRGNQPQHF. CDR3 bases: TGTGCCAGCAGTACAGACAGGGGCAATCAGCCCCAGCATTTT.

V usage is TRBV19 and J usage is TRBJ1-1; D is undetermined. CDR1 is LNHDA and CDR2 is SQIVND in the germline V gene (reference sequence). V dropped 6 bases and J dropped 4 bases, with 15 bases sitting between them. This CDR3 spans 14 amino acids. The DNA of the CDR3 is TGTGCCAGTAGCTTGACGACCGGGAGCACTGAAGCTTTCTTT. Translated: CASSLTTGSTEAFF.

The gene calls are TRBV9 and TRBJ1-1; TRBD1 is a possible D gene (5 bases). Germline-derived CDR1 and CDR2 are SGDLS and YYNGEE. Trimming pared 4 bases from V and 6 bases from J, leaving 22 bases between. CDR3 length: 16 amino acids. CDR3 coding DNA: TGTGCCAGCAGCTCCCTAGAAGAGATCGGGGACTCTGAAGCTTTCTTT. Its protein product is CASSSLEEIGDSEAFF.

V usage is TRBV5-6 and J usage is TRBJ2-5, with 11 nucleotides matching TRBD2. The V segment lost 5 bases and the J segment 2 bases; nucleotides outside the gene matches: 8. Germline V gives CDR1 SGHDT, CDR2 YYEEEE. This CDR3 comprises 16 residues. The CDR3, as DNA: TGTGCCAGCAGTGCCGATAGCGGGAGGGGACAAGAGACCCAGTACTTC. It translates to CASSADSGRGQETQYF.

The V gene is TRBV5-1, the J gene TRBJ1-2, with a possible D match to TRBD1 (5 bases). CDR1 SGHRS and CDR2 YFSETQ come from the germline V gene. Between the trimmed V and J ends, which lost 0 bases and 0 bases, there was a span of 6 bases. The length of the CDR3 is 14 residues. The CDR3: CASSLDRPNYGYTF. The CDR3 DNA reads TGCGCCAGCAGCTTGGACAGGCCTAACTATGGCTACACCTTC.

This chain connects TRBV11-2 to TRBJ2-7; 12 bases map to TRBD2. V lost 5 bases to trimming and J lost 5 bases; unmatched junction nucleotides: 4. The CDR3 contains 14 residues. From germline, CDR1 is SGHAT and CDR2 FQNNGV. CDR3 coding DNA: TGTGCCAGCAGCCGGACTAGCGGGATACACGAGCAGTACTTC. Its translation: CASSRTSGIHEQYF.

The chain is built from TRBV7-7 and TRBJ2-7, with D possibly TRBD2 on 7 matching bases. The CDR3 contains 15 residues. Germline assignment: CDR1 SSHAT and CDR2 FNYEAQ (reference sequence). Trimming took 0 bases from V and 4 from J, leaving 13 bases between them. The CDR3 DNA sequence: TGTGCCAGCAGCTTAGCGGGGGGGCCCCTTTACGAGCAGTACTTC. It codes for CASSLAGGPLYEQYF.